This T cell receptor (beta chain) was recovered during a study of blood T cell repertoires in COVID-19. The wider study: T cells, B-cell-depleted T cells, or PBMCs provided the cDNA or gDNA that served as material.

Here immunoSEQ multiplex PCR was the method, and the copy in TCRdb shows in-frame clones only, minus some. The table lists 200,000 to 250,000 clones, 89% of them singletons. Germline-derived CDR1 and CDR2 are ENHRY and SYGVKD. The CDR3 loop spans 14 amino acids. The ends lost 6 bases at V and 10 bases at J; junction bases unmatched: 10. V gene TRBV10-3 combines with J gene TRBJ2-5, with 11 bases that match TRBD2. The clonotype originates from a man in his sixties who had recovered from COVID-19. Sequenced material: peripheral blood. The CDR3 DNA sequence: TGTGCCATCAGCCCCGGGACTAGCGGTATGGTCCAGTACTTC. Translating it yields CAISPGTSGMVQYF.